Listed here are 10 T cell receptor beta chains from one sample, sequenced in a study of T cell responses to AZD1222 COVID-19 vaccine. Produced via immunoSEQ multiplex PCR; TCRdb's table is partial and in-frame only. The table lists about 57,000 clones, approximately 83% of them singletons. Material: peripheral blood, obtained on day 0 of AZD1222 vaccination. The source of these receptors is an adult in good health.

The V call is TRBV7-2, the J call TRBJ2-2; tentatively, D is TRBD2 (5 bases). V was pared by 4 bases and J by 0 bases, with 15 bases between. From germline, CDR1 is SGHTA and CDR2 FQGNSA. The CDR3 extends over 17 amino acids. CDR3 nucleotide sequence: TGTGCCAGCAGCTACAGTACTAGTAACGCGAACACCGGGGAGCTGTTTTTT. Translating it yields CASSYSTSNANTGELFF.

The rearrangement joins TRBV4-1 to TRBJ2-7; no firm D call. The CDR3 has 13 amino acids. The V gene lost 4 bases and the J gene lost 7 bases, with 14 bases spanning the gap. Looked up from germline, CDR1 is MGHRA and CDR2 is YSYEKL. This chain's CDR3 is CASSPPMRREQYF. CDR3 sequence (DNA): TGCGCCAGCAGCCCGCCGATGCGGCGGGAGCAGTACTTC.

The rearrangement uses TRBV19 and TRBJ1-1; 9 bases are a match to TRBD1. The V gene's germline CDR1 is LNHDA and CDR2 SQIVND (reference sequence). Trimming removed 10 bases from V and 3 bases from J; junction bases left unmatched: 9. This CDR3 is built from 14 residues. CDR3 amino acids: CATYQDRGYTEAFF. The CDR3 DNA reads as TGTGCCACGTATCAGGACAGGGGATACACTGAAGCTTTCTTT.

This clone was seen once. This chain's CDR3 is CASQGQPNEKLFF. In DNA, the CDR3 is TGTGCCAGCCAGGGACAGCCTAATGAAAAACTGTTTTTT. The gene calls are TRBV5-4 and TRBJ1-4, with 7 bases aligning to TRBD1. The V gene end was trimmed by 7 bases and the J gene end by 3 bases; junction bases not matched to a gene: 3. Germline V gene data show CDR1 as SGHNT and CDR2 as YYREEE (reference sequence). The CDR3 runs 13 residues.

The chain recombines TRBV10-3 with TRBJ1-5; D unresolved. CDR3 length equals 14 residues. V lost 3 bases and J lost 5, with 11 bases in between. Per the germline V gene, CDR1 is ENHRY and CDR2 is SYGVKD. In DNA, the CDR3 is TGTGCCATCAGTGACGGGAGGGATGATCAGCCCCAGCATTTT. It yields the protein CAISDGRDDQPQHF.

The chain couples TRBV7-9 to TRBJ1-1, with a possible D match to TRBD1 (6 bases). The CDR3 has 14 residues. V gave up 5 bases and J gave up 3 bases, with 13 bases separating them. Looked up from germline, CDR1 is SEHNR and CDR2 is FQNEAQ (reference sequence). The CDR3 nucleotides are TGTGCCAGCAGCCTAGTGGCAGGGGACACTGAAGCTTTCTTT. It yields the protein CASSLVAGDTEAFF. The full variable domain, in which reference TRBV7-9 and TRBJ1-1 provide the parts outside the CDR3, is DTGVSQNPRHKITKRGQNVTFRCDPISEHNRLYWYRQTLGQGPEFLTYFQNEAQLEKSRLLSDRFSAERPKGSFSTLEIQRTEQGDSAMYLCASSLVAGDTEAFFGQGTRLTVV.

The chain is built from TRBV4-3 and TRBJ2-1; 14 nucleotides match TRBD2. The V segment lost 3 bases and the J segment 8 bases; nucleotides outside the gene matches: 6. The CDR3 is 16 residues long. Per the germline V gene, CDR1 is LGHNA and CDR2 is YSLEER. The CDR3 is CASSHLGLAGAHEQFF. In DNA, the CDR3 is TGCGCCAGCAGCCACCTGGGACTAGCGGGAGCTCATGAGCAGTTCTTC.

This chain uses TRBV7-9 with TRBJ1-2, with 12 bases lining up with TRBD1. The CDR3 spans 16 residues. V shed 3 bases, J shed 5 bases, and the junction held 7 bases outside the gene matches. In germline, CDR1 is SEHNR, CDR2 FQNEAQ (reference sequence). For the CDR3, the DNA is TGTGCCAGCAGCTTCGGGACAGGGGGCGCCGGGTATGGCTACACCTTC. This encodes CASSFGTGGAGYGYTF.

V is TRBV5-1 and J is TRBJ2-2; a possible D gene is TRBD1 (6 bases). The CDR3 is 16 amino acids. CDR1 is SGHRS and CDR2 is YFSETQ in the germline V gene. Trimming took off 4 bases at V and 1 base at J, with 14 bases between the two ends. The CDR3, as DNA: TGCGCCAGCAGCCACTGGCCGGGACAGAACACCGGGGAGCTGTTTTTT. Protein: CASSHWPGQNTGELFF.

This chain links TRBV7-8 with TRBJ2-1, with D perhaps TRBD2 (6 bases). V was shortened by 0 bases and J by 4 bases, with 13 bases between the two germline ends. CDR3 length: 16 residues. Germline V CDR1 and CDR2: SGHVS, FQNEAQ. CDR3 region: CASSLAGGGGYNEQFF. Here the CDR3 DNA reads TGTGCCAGCAGCTTAGCCGGGGGTGGTGGGTACAATGAGCAGTTCTTC. Supplemented by reference TRBV7-8 and TRBJ2-1, the full variable domain reads GAGVSQSPRYKVAKRGQDVALRCDPISGHVSLFWYQQALGQGPEFLTYFQNEAQLDKSGLPSDRFFAERPEGSVSTLKIQRTQQEDSAVYLCASSLAGGGGYNEQFFGPGTRLTVL.